This T cell receptor (beta chain) was obtained from a study of vaccination effects on CD4 cells after COVID-19. A word on this clone: The antigen remains undetermined.

Only in-frame clones appear in the TCRdb table, and some are missing; sequencing was by immunoSEQ multiplex PCR. The sample gives about 66,000 clones, about 80% of which show up once; about 0.91% is in the top ten. Using viral peptide pools, the ViraFEST assay grew out antigen-specific CD4+ T cells prior to sequencing. The culture ran for nine to eleven days, and then CD4+ T cells were isolated. BNT162b2 vaccine or mRNA-1273 vaccine was given to participants in two doses. Testing of the vaccine recipients showed negative nucleocapsid antibodies and no prior SARS-CoV-2 infection. V was clipped by 6 bases and J by 9 bases; unmatched bases: 2. The CDR3 spans 12 residues. Looked up from germline, CDR1 is KGHSH and CDR2 is LQKENI.

The gene calls are TRBV18 and TRBJ1-6, with 7 bases that match TRBD1. The receptor's source is a human donor who received a COVID-19 vaccine. This sample comprised CD4+ T cells from PBMCs cultured with HCoV-OC43 spike peptides, obtained after COVID-19 vaccination. Sample subset: HCoV-OC43 spike overlapping peptide pool stimulation. The CDR3 sequence is CASSPGGSPLHF. The CDR3 nucleotides are TGTGCCAGCTCGCCAGGGGGTTCACCCCTCCACTTT.